Below are 5 T cell receptor beta chains sequenced from a single sample in a study of T cell responses to AZD1222 COVID-19 vaccine. The table came from immunoSEQ multiplex PCR; TCRdb's copy has only in-frame clones and leaves some out. The sample contains under 150,000 clones, 75% to 85% of which appear only once. The starting material was peripheral blood, obtained 28 days after the second AZD1222 dose. Every receptor here comes from an adult who received the AZD1222 COVID-19 vaccine.

The chain is built from TRBV6-5 and TRBJ2-2, with D unclear. Germline values: CDR1 MNHEY, CDR2 SVGAGI. Between the trimmed V and J ends, which lost 6 bases and 5 bases, there was a span of 10 bases. The length of the CDR3 is 13 residues. This CDR3 reads CASSLTVTGELFF. CDR3 bases: TGTGCCAGCAGCCTGACTGTTACCGGGGAGCTGTTTTTT.

V gene TRBV25-1 combines with J gene TRBJ2-5; a weak D match, TRBD1 (5 bases). The germline CDR1 and CDR2 sequences are MGHDK and SYGVNS. This CDR3 comprises 16 residues. The V gene lost 3 bases and the J gene lost 3 bases, with 17 bases spanning the gap. CDR3 in amino acids: CASSDVSGAAKETQYF. For the CDR3, the DNA is TGTGCCAGCAGTGACGTGAGTGGGGCAGCCAAAGAGACCCAGTACTTC.

This clone has a single count. The chain recombines TRBV5-1 with TRBJ2-1, with 8 nucleotides matching TRBD2. The V gene's germline CDR1 is SGHRS and CDR2 YFSETQ. This CDR3 is 14 amino acids long. Trimming cost V 1 base and J 5 bases; bases outside gene matches: 2. The CDR3 sequence: CASSLTSGNNEQFF. The CDR3 DNA is TGCGCCAGCAGCTTGACTAGCGGCAACAATGAGCAGTTCTTC. The full variable domain, completed using reference TRBV5-1 and TRBJ2-1, is KAGVTQTPRYLIKTRGQQVTLSCSPISGHRSVSWYQQTPGQGLQFLFEYFSETQRNKGNFPGRFSGRQFSNSRSEMNVSTLELGDSALYLCASSLTSGNNEQFFGPGTRLTVL.

This sequence joins TRBV2 and TRBJ1-2, with 10 bases identical to TRBD1. The germline gives CDR1 SNHLY, CDR2 FYNNEI. V trimming: 8 bases; J trimming: 6 bases; junction bases outside the gene matches: 15. This CDR3 comprises 16 residues. CDR3 loop: CASGQAGTGATHGYTF. CDR3 bases: TGTGCCAGCGGCCAGGCCGGGACAGGGGCAACCCATGGCTACACCTTC.

The chain is built from TRBV6-6 and TRBJ1-5; D remains unclear. The CDR3 has 14 residues. Deletions cut 2 bases from V and 1 base from J, with 6 bases between. From germline, CDR1 is MNHNY and CDR2 SVGAGI (reference sequence). The CDR3 reads CASSYAGSNQPQHF. The CDR3 DNA reads as TGTGCCAGCAGTTACGCGGGGAGCAATCAGCCCCAGCATTTT.